This TCR beta chain was recovered during a study of blood T cell repertoires in COVID-19. The protocol was immunoSEQ multiplex PCR, while the TCRdb copy is restricted to in-frame clones and leaves out a portion. The sample includes 100,000 or so clones, approximately 91% seen only once; the top ten take less than 7.5%. Germline V gene lookup returns CDR1 SGHNT and CDR2 YYREEE (reference sequence). This CDR3 spans 14 amino acids. Trimming shortened V by 4 bases and J by 10 bases, and 18 bases separated the two germline ends. The sequence was collected from a woman aged 55-70 years with acute or convalescent COVID-19. V is TRBV5-4 and J is TRBJ2-1, with TRBD2 as a possible D gene (5 bases). Sample: peripheral blood. The CDR3 DNA reads TGTGCCAGCAGCAATCCGGGGATGCGCAGCGAGCAGTTCTTC. Translation: CASSNPGMRSEQFF.